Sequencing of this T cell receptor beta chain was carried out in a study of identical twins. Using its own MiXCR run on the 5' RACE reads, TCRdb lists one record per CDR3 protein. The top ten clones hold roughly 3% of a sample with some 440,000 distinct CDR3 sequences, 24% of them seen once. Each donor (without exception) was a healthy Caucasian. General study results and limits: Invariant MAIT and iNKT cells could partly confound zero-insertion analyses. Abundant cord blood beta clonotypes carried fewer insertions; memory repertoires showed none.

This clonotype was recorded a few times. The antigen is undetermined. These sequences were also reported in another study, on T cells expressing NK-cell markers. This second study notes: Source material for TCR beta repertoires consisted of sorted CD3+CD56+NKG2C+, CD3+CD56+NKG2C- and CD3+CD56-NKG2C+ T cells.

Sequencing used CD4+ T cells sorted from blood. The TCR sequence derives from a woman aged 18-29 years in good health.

CDR3 DNA: TGTGCCAGCAGCTTATTTCCGGAGACTAGCAGGGGATACAATGAGCAGTTCTTC. Its translation: CASSLFPETSRGYNEQFF. V gene TRBV11-2 combines with J gene TRBJ2-1; a weak D match, TRBD2 (7 bases). Trimming took off 2 bases at V and 4 bases at J, with 21 bases between the two ends. CDR3 length: 18 amino acids. Germline-derived CDR1 and CDR2 are SGHAT and FQNNGV.